This TCR beta chain was sequenced in a study of tumor-infiltrating lymphocytes in localized non-small cell lung cancer. This CDR3 spans 14 amino acids. The J segment lost 1 base and the V segment lost 5 bases, leaving 4 bases of the junction unmatched. Germline CDR1 MNHEY, CDR2 SVGAGI. TCRdb's copy holds only in-frame clones and misses some; the assay was immunoSEQ multiplex PCR. Here the sample spans around 5,900 clones, 71% being singletons. The source material was uninvolved lung tissue not adjacent to the tumor. The J gene is TRBJ1-1, the V gene TRBV6-5, with 7 bases identical to TRBD1. The TCR originated in a human donor with non-small cell lung cancer. The CDR3 reads CASSPRTGNTEAFF. The CDR3 nucleotides read TGTGCCAGCAGTCCGCGGACAGGGAACACTGAAGCTTTCTTT.